A selection of T cell receptor beta chains follows, all from one sample in a study of response to subunit inactivated influenza vaccine. TCRdb re-analysed the RT-PCR reads in MiXCR, keeping a single row per CDR3 protein. The repertoire includes around 530,000 distinct CDR3 sequences, approximately 15% of them detected once, and 3% sits in the top ten. This specimen was CD4+ T cells sorted from PBMCs, taken around 2 years after vaccination. These receptors all come from a man aged 50-75 years who received an inactivated influenza vaccine. Each CDR3 is given with its conserved first and last residue. The D gene is left open where the match is weak. Not every row has a clone size; where given, it reads once, few, many or a size class.

D gene	V gene	J gene	clone size	CDR3 DNA	CDR3 protein
.	TRBV28	TRBJ2-7	few	TGTGCCAGCAGGCAGTACCACGAGCAGTACTTC	CASRQYHEQYF
.	TRBV18	TRBJ1-1	.	TGTGCCAGCTCACCAGGGTTGAGGTCCCCGACCACTGAAGCTTTCTTT	CASSPGLRSPTTEAFF
TRBD2	TRBV28	TRBJ2-3	.	TGTGCCAGCAGCCGCTTACCGGGACTAGCGGGTTTCACAGATACGCAGTATTTT	CASSRLPGLAGFTDTQYF
TRBD2	TRBV20-1	TRBJ2-3	.	TGCAGTGCTAGACGTCAATGGCAAATAGCGGGAGGGCCCAGGACAGATACGCAGTATTTT	CSARRQWQIAGGPRTDTQYF
.	TRBV5-5	TRBJ1-2	.	TGTGCCAGCAGCTTGGAGGCGACGAGAGGCTACACCTTC	CASSLEATRGYTF
TRBD1	TRBV7-9	TRBJ2-1	.	TGTGCCAGCACCCCGACAGGGGGGTCCTACAATGAGCAGTTCTTC	CASTPTGGSYNEQFF
.	TRBV6-1	TRBJ1-4	few	TGTGCCAGCAGTGTGGCGTCAGAGAAACTGTTTTTT	CASSVASEKLFF
.	TRBV30	TRBJ1-1	.	TGTGCCTGGAGTGACCAAGTCGGGACTGAAGCTTTCTTT	CAWSDQVGTEAFF
.	TRBV3-1	TRBJ2-3	.	TGTGCCAGCAGTGAAACAACAGGGTACACAGATACGCAGTATTTT	CASSETTGYTDTQYF
TRBD1	TRBV20-1	TRBJ2-4	.	TGCAGTGCTAGCACAGGGGAAGCCAAAAACATTCAGTACTTC	CSASTGEAKNIQYF
.	TRBV4-1	TRBJ2-2	many	TGCGCCAGCAGCCAAGATGGGTATACCGGGGAGCTGTTTTTT	CASSQDGYTGELFF
.	TRBV4-3	TRBJ2-1	few	TGCGCCAGCAGCCCCACGATCGGGCAGGACTCCTACAATGAGCAGTTCTTC	CASSPTIGQDSYNEQFF
TRBD2	TRBV6-2/TRBV6-3	TRBJ2-2	.	TGTGCCAGCAGTTTGCCGGGACTAGCGGTGGATCGGGAGCTGTTTTTT	CASSLPGLAVDRELFF
TRBD1	TRBV28	TRBJ2-7	.	TGTGCCAGCAGTTCCCCGGGACAGGACAACTACGAGCAGTACTTC	CASSSPGQDNYEQYF
.	TRBV20-1	TRBJ1-3	.	TGCAGTGCTATTTGGCAGGGGAGCTCTGGAAACACCATATATTTT	CSAIWQGSSGNTIYF
TRBD1	TRBV7-8	TRBJ1-2	many	TGTGCCAGCAGCTTAGGACAGGGGGCTTGGGGCTACACCTTC	CASSLGQGAWGYTF
.	TRBV20-1	TRBJ2-3	few	TGCAGTGAAGCGGTTAGCACAGATACGCAGTATTTT	CSEAVSTDTQYF
.	TRBV29-1	TRBJ1-1	few	TGCAGCGTTGCCTTGTCTGTGAACACTGAAGCTTTCTTT	CSVALSVNTEAFF
TRBD1	TRBV7-2	TRBJ2-5	.	TGTGCCAGCAGCTTGTCCGGGACAGGGTCCCAAGAGACCCAGTACTTC	CASSLSGTGSQETQYF
TRBD1	TRBV5-1	TRBJ1-6	.	TGCGCCAGCAGCTTGGGCCCTTCCGGGACAGGGGGCGGTTCACCCCTCCACTTT	CASSLGPSGTGGGSPLHF
.	TRBV2	TRBJ1-1	.	TGTGCCAGCAGGCAGGGAAGGAACACTGAAGCTTTCTTT	CASRQGRNTEAFF
.	TRBV12-3/TRBV12-4	TRBJ1-1	few	TGTGCCACAGCCTCGGCGACATTGAACACTGAAGCTTTCTTT	CATASATLNTEAFF
TRBD1	TRBV29-1	TRBJ2-5	.	TGCAGCGTGGACCGACACAGGGGCGAGACCCAGTACTTC	CSVDRHRGETQYF
TRBD2	TRBV3-1	TRBJ2-5	.	TGTGCCAGCAGTCAACTAGCGGCCGGAGTTGAGACCCAGTACTTC	CASSQLAAGVETQYF